The sequence of this TCR beta chain was determined in a study of T cells after yellow fever vaccination. With V trimmed by 1 base and J by 4 bases, 2 bases remained unmatched. The CDR3 totals 15 residues. Germline values: CDR1 LGHNA, CDR2 YSLEER. This clonotype was seen many times. Each CDR3 protein is one row after TCRdb ran MiXCR on the 5' RACE reads. The sample consists of approximately 260,000 distinct CDR3 sequences, roughly 13% of them appearing once. J is TRBJ2-1 and V is TRBV4-3, with TRBD2 matching 9 bases. The specimen comprised CD4+ T cells sorted from PBMCs, sampled 45 days after the yellow fever booster vaccination. This clonotype was sampled from a man aged 25-45 years who received the YFV17D yellow fever vaccine. CDR3 sequence: CASSQGLAGYNEQFF. In DNA, the CDR3 is TGCGCCAGCAGCCAAGGCCTAGCGGGATACAATGAGCAGTTCTTC.